The 23 T cell receptor beta chains reported below all come from one sample, sequenced in a study of CD8 T cells in ankylosing spondylitis. TCRdb re-derived calls from the 5' RACE reads in MiXCR, one entry per CDR3 protein. The repertoire holds tens of thousands of distinct CDR3 sequences, with 5.3% as singletons. Specimen: blood, either unsorted or a sorted T cell fraction (not recorded which). All receptors come from a male donor with ankylosing spondylitis or in good health (not recorded which).

There are many counts of this clonotype. The chain uses TRBV20-1 and TRBJ1-1; D not certain. The V gene's germline CDR1 is DFQATT and CDR2 SNEGSKA (reference sequence). The V end lost 5 bases, the J end lost 2 bases, and 9 bases lay between the germline ends. The CDR3 totals 12 residues. In nucleotides, the CDR3 is TGCAGTGCTCTCCCATATAACACTGAAGCTTTCTTT. This codes for CSALPYNTEAFF.

This clonotype has a count of ten or more. The chain employs TRBV20-1 and TRBJ2-1; 9 bases agree with TRBD2. Looked up from germline, CDR1 is DFQATT and CDR2 is SNEGSKA (reference sequence). V lost 3 bases, J lost 2 bases, and 5 bases stayed unmatched. The CDR3 is 15 residues long. The CDR3 loop is CSASQRGVTYNEQFF. CDR3 nucleotides: TGCAGTGCTAGTCAGCGGGGGGTAACCTACAATGAGCAGTTCTTC.

This clonotype was observed many times. The CDR3 loop reads CSGGPSEQFF. The CDR3 region has the DNA TGCAGTGGTGGGCCATCTGAGCAGTTCTTC. The chain employs TRBV20-1 and TRBJ2-1; no clear D. Germline CDR1 reads DFQATT; CDR2 reads SNEGSKA (reference sequence). This CDR3 is built from 10 residues. Trimming took off 7 bases at V and 9 bases at J, with 10 bases between the two ends.

This clonotype occurred once. A much more abundant neighbour one base away suggests this may be a read error. V gene TRBV20-1 combines with J gene TRBJ1-2; no definite D call. The CDR3 spans 11 residues. Deletions cut 7 bases from V and 1 base from J, with 7 bases between. Germline V lookup: CDR1 DFQATT, CDR2 SNEGSKA (reference sequence). The CDR3 coding sequence is TGCAGTGACAGTCTTAACTATGGCTACACCTTC. Its protein product is CSDSLNYGYTF.

This clonotype was counted at least ten times. The chain uses TRBV3-1 and TRBJ2-7, with a weak D call TRBD2 (5 bases). The CDR3 runs to 14 residues. Trimming pared 1 base from V and 0 bases from J, leaving 7 bases between. Germline CDR1 LGHDT, CDR2 YNNKEL (reference sequence). DNA of the CDR3: TGTGCCAGCAGCCAAGCTACTAGCTCCTACGAGCAGTACTTC. Translation: CASSQATSSYEQYF.

This clonotype was detected many times. V usage is TRBV5-1 and J usage is TRBJ2-7; D possibly corresponds to TRBD1 (6 bases). This CDR3 region has 15 residues. The V and J ends lost 3 bases and 5 bases respectively, with 18 bases between them. Germline assignment: CDR1 SGHRS and CDR2 YFSETQ. CDR3 coding DNA: TGCGCCAGCAGCTCCAACTCCGGGACATCCGACGAGCAGTACTTC. This encodes CASSSNSGTSDEQYF.

This clonotype was picked up many times. This chain links TRBV20-1 with TRBJ2-5; 8 positions agree with TRBD2. The CDR3 is 12 amino acids. Germline loops: CDR1 DFQATT, CDR2 SNEGSKA (reference sequence). CDR3 loop: CSSVAGRETQYF. DNA of the CDR3: TGCTCCTCCGTAGCGGGGCGGGAGACCCAGTACTTC.

In this sample, this clonotype turned up many times. The chain carries TRBV10-3 and TRBJ2-2, with D possibly matching TRBD1 (5 bases). V lost 6 bases and J 2 bases, leaving 19 bases between the germline ends. CDR1 and CDR2 (germline): ENHRY, SYGVKD. This CDR3 contains 17 residues. CDR3 sequence (DNA): TGTGCCATCAGAGCTTATCAGGGATGGGATAACACCGGGGAGCTGTTTTTT. The encoded protein is CAIRAYQGWDNTGELFF.

This clonotype was recorded at least ten times. The chain uses TRBV2 and TRBJ2-3, with D unclear. The length of the CDR3 is 10 residues. Germline V CDR1 and CDR2: SNHLY, FYNNEI. V lost 6 bases and J lost 5, with 3 bases in between. The CDR3 sequence: CASSLDTQYF. CDR3 nucleotide sequence: TGTGCCAGCAGCCTAGATACGCAGTATTTT.

This clonotype was detected only once. V gene TRBV27 combines with J gene TRBJ1-2, with unresolved D. V was trimmed by 0 bases and J by 2 bases, leaving 7 bases between them. Germline CDR1 reads MNHEY; CDR2 reads SMNVEV (reference sequence). This CDR3 region has 14 residues. The CDR3 sequence: CASSLSPQNYGYTF. CDR3 DNA sequence: TGTGCCAGCAGTTTATCGCCCCAAAACTATGGCTACACCTTC.

The sample holds many counts of this clonotype. The chain combines TRBV7-9 with TRBJ2-2; D might be TRBD1 (6 bases). The CDR3 is made up of 14 amino acids. The germline gives CDR1 SEHNR, CDR2 FQNEAQ (reference sequence). V lost 5 bases to trimming and J lost 4 bases, with 11 bases between them. The CDR3 sequence: CASSQQGATGELFF. The CDR3 DNA follows: TGTGCCAGCAGCCAACAGGGAGCCACCGGGGAGCTGTTTTTT.

At least ten counts were recorded for this clonotype. This chain joins TRBV2 and TRBJ2-3; no reliable D call. V shed 6 bases and J shed 2 bases, with 12 bases lying between them. Looked up from germline, CDR1 is SNHLY and CDR2 is FYNNEI. CDR3 size: 14 residues. The CDR3 region is CASSAVSPTDTQYF. The CDR3 DNA is TGTGCCAGCAGCGCCGTGAGCCCCACAGATACGCAGTATTTT.

Comment on this clonotype: This sequence may be a read error, since a much larger clone differs from it by one base. The V and J genes are TRBV5-4 and TRBJ1-1; unclear D gene. The CDR3 has 12 residues. Germline lookup yields CDR1 SGHNT and CDR2 YYREEE (reference sequence). CDR3 sequence reads: CASSYGLLTWHF. The CDR3, as DNA: TGTGCCAGCAGCTACGGGCTGCTCACCTGGCACTTT.

This clonotype was seen repeatedly, ten times or more. The chain employs TRBV7-9 and TRBJ2-5, with a tentative D call TRBD2 (7 bases). This CDR3 contains 16 residues. V was clipped by 4 bases and J by 0 bases, with 15 bases between them. Germline-derived CDR1 and CDR2 are SEHNR and FQNEAQ (reference sequence). CDR3 sequence reads: CASSWWGGLDQETQYF. The CDR3 nucleotides are TGTGCCAGCAGCTGGTGGGGGGGGCTCGACCAAGAGACCCAGTACTTC.

This clonotype showed up just a few times. V gene TRBV12-3 or TRBV12-4 combines with J gene TRBJ1-1, with D maybe TRBD1 (5 bases). V shed 1 base and J shed 2 bases, with 14 bases lying between them. The CDR3 sequence is 16 residues long. The CDR3 is CASSLGIQTANTEAFF. The CDR3 DNA reads TGTGCCAGCAGTTTAGGGATCCAGACAGCTAACACTGAAGCTTTCTTT.

This clonotype was picked up many times. The CDR3, as DNA: TGTGCCACCGGGGGAGACACCGGGGAGCTGTTTTTT. Protein: CATGGDTGELFF. The rearrangement joins TRBV11-2 to TRBJ2-2, with D tentatively TRBD2 (6 bases). Trimming removed 10 bases from V and 3 bases from J, with 9 bases in between. The CDR3 loop spans 12 amino acids. The V gene's germline CDR1 is SGHAT and CDR2 FQNNGV.

The table lists this clonotype with many counts. This CDR3 is CASSQLQGPLGAFF. CDR3 DNA sequence: TGTGCCAGCAGCCAACTCCAGGGGCCTTTGGGAGCTTTCTTT. This chain uses TRBV3-1 with TRBJ1-1; D perhaps matches TRBD1 (6 bases). Germline V gene sequence: CDR1 LGHDT, CDR2 YNNKEL (reference sequence). Trimming left V 2 bases short and J 10 bases short, with 17 bases between. The CDR3 contains 14 residues.

This clonotype was observed many times. The genes are TRBV28 and TRBJ1-5; possible D gene TRBD1, 6 bases. This CDR3 contains 14 residues. Between the trimmed V and J ends, which lost 6 bases and 7 bases, there was a span of 16 bases. Looked up from germline, CDR1 is MDHEN and CDR2 is SYDVKM. The CDR3 sequence: CASRWDIASQPQHF. CDR3 in DNA: TGTGCCAGCAGATGGGACATTGCCTCGCAGCCCCAGCATTTT.

This clonotype was observed at least ten times. The rearrangement links TRBV10-3 to TRBJ2-7, with D possibly TRBD1 on 6 matching bases. Germline lookup yields CDR1 ENHRY and CDR2 SYGVKD. With 2 bases removed from V and 0 bases from J, the gap between germline ends came to 11 bases. The CDR3 runs to 15 residues. The CDR3 here is CAISEGGVSSYEQYF. CDR3 sequence (DNA): TGTGCCATCAGTGAGGGGGGCGTATCCTCCTACGAGCAGTACTTC.

This clonotype was seen repeatedly, ten times or more. The V gene is TRBV4-3, the J gene TRBJ1-5, with D possibly TRBD1 on 6 matching bases. Germline CDR1 is LGHNA and CDR2 is YSLEER. V lost 0 bases and J 3 bases, leaving 9 bases between the germline ends. This CDR3 comprises 15 residues. Written as DNA, the CDR3 is TGCGCCAGCAGCCAAGATGGACAGCCCAATCAGCCCCAGCATTTT. Translated, it gives CASSQDGQPNQPQHF.

The table lists this clonotype with many counts. The chain links TRBV4-2 to TRBJ2-5; D is unresolved. Germline CDR1 reads LGHNA; CDR2 reads YNFKEQ. V was shortened by 1 base and J by 1 base, with 10 bases between the two germline ends. The CDR3 has 15 amino acids. CDR3 coding DNA: TGTGCCAGCAGCCAAGGAGATTCCGGCCAAGAGACCCAGTACTTC. It yields the protein CASSQGDSGQETQYF.

This clonotype appeared many times. CDR3 in DNA: TGTGCCAGCAGTTTTTGGGACAGGGCGAACACTGAAGCTTTCTTT. It encodes CASSFWDRANTEAFF. The chain has TRBV12-3 or TRBV12-4 and TRBJ1-1, with 9 bases lining up with TRBD1. CDR3 length: 15 residues. V lost 3 bases, J lost 1 base, and 3 bases stayed unmatched.

This clonotype was counted ten times or more. CDR3 protein: CASSLKLVWGENTGELFF. For the CDR3, the DNA is TGTGCCAGCAGTTTGAAACTAGTTTGGGGAGAGAACACCGGGGAGCTGTTTTTT. The chain recombines TRBV12-3 or TRBV12-4 with TRBJ2-2; D is possibly TRBD2 (5 bases). The CDR3 is made up of 18 amino acids. Between the trimmed V and J ends, which lost 3 bases and 1 base, there was a span of 18 bases.